This TCR beta chain comes out of a study of blood T cell repertoires in COVID-19. Trimming left V 7 bases short and J 5 bases short, with 15 bases between. This CDR3 has 13 amino acids. The germline gives CDR1 LGHDT, CDR2 YNNKEL (reference sequence). Method: immunoSEQ multiplex PCR; TCRdb's copy keeps in-frame clones and lacks some. Here the sample spans 120,000 or so clones, more than 70% being singletons. The gene calls are TRBV3-1 (or the pseudogene TRBV3-2) and TRBJ2-7, with a possible D match to TRBD1 (6 bases). The sample taken for sequencing was peripheral blood. The sequence was obtained from a human donor in a cohort sampled during active COVID-19. The CDR3 reads CASTSGQIHEQYF. In DNA form, the CDR3 reads TGTGCCAGCACCTCCGGACAGATCCACGAGCAGTACTTC.